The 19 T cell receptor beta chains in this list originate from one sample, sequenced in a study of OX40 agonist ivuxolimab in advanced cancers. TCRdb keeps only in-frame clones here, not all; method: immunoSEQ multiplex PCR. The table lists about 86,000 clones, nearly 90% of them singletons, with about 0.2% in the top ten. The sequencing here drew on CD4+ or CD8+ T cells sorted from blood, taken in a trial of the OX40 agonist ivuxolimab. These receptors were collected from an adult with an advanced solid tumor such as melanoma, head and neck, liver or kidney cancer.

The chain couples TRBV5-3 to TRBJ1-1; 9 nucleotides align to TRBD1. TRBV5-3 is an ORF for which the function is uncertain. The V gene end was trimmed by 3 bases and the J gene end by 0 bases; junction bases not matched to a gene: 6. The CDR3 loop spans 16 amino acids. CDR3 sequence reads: CARSCTGTGLNTEAFF. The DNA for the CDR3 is TGTGCCAGAAGCTGTACCGGGACAGGGCTGAACACTGAAGCTTTCTTT.

The CDR3 sequence: CATQTGRLRGQPQHF. CDR3 nucleotide sequence: TGTGCCACCCAGACCGGCCGGTTGAGAGGGCAGCCCCAGCATTTT. The V and J genes are TRBV28 and TRBJ1-5; D is unclear. Per germline, CDR1 MDHEN and CDR2 SYDVKM. Trimming removed 10 bases from V and 7 bases from J, with 23 bases in between. This CDR3 has 15 amino acids.

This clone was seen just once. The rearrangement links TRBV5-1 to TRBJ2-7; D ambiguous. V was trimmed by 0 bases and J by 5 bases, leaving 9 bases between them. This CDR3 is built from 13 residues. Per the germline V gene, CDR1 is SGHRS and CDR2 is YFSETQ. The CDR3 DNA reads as TGCGCCAGCAGCTTGGAACTTGGGAACGAGCAGTACTTC. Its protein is CASSLELGNEQYF.

The CDR3 reads CASSVRAGAGYSYEQYF. CDR3 bases: TGTGCCAGCAGTGTTCGGGCGGGTGCCGGCTATTCCTACGAGCAGTACTTC. The V gene is TRBV27, the J gene TRBJ2-7; D possibly corresponds to TRBD2 (5 bases). The germline gives CDR1 MNHEY, CDR2 SMNVEV (reference sequence). The CDR3 has 17 amino acids. The V end was cut by 5 bases, the J end by 1 base, with 21 bases between.

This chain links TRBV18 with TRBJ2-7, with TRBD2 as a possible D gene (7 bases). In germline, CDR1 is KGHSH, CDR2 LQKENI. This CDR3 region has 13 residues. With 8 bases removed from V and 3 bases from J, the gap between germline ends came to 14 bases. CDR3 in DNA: TGTGCCAGCCTGGGGGCGGGGGACTACGAGCAGTACTTC. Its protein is CASLGAGDYEQYF.

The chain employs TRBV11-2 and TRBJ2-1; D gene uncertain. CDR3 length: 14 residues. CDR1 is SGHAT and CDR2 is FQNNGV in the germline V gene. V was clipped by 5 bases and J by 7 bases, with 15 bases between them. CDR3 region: CASSVLGVRNEQFF. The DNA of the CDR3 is TGTGCCAGCAGCGTTTTAGGTGTGAGGAATGAGCAGTTCTTC.

CDR3 nucleotides: TGCGCCAGCAGCCCGGGTTCTGGAAACACCATATATTTT. Protein sequence: CASSPGSGNTIYF. The genes are TRBV5-1 and TRBJ1-3; unclear D gene. CDR3 length: 13 amino acids. Trimming took off 4 bases at V and 1 base at J, with 6 bases between the two ends. Per the germline V gene, CDR1 is SGHRS and CDR2 is YFSETQ.

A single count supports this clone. CDR3 nucleotides: TGTGCCAGCAGCCAAGACAGGGGGCCCTACAATGAGCAGTTCTTC. The encoded protein is CASSQDRGPYNEQFF. The chain has TRBV27 and TRBJ2-1; 10 positions match TRBD1. The CDR3 length is 15 residues. Germline V lookup: CDR1 MNHEY, CDR2 SMNVEV (reference sequence). With 6 bases clipped from V and 2 bases from J, the junction kept 4 bases outside the gene matches.

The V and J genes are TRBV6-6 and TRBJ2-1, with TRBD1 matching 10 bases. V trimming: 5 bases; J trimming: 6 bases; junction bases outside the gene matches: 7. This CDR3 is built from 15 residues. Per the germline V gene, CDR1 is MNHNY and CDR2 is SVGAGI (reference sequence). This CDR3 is CASSPGQGVRNEQFF. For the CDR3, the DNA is TGTGCCAGCAGTCCAGGACAGGGGGTACGCAATGAGCAGTTCTTC.

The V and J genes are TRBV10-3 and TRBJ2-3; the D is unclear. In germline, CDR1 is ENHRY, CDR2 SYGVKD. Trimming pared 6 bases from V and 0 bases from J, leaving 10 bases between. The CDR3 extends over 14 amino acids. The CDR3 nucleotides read TGTGCCATCAGAAGGACCGCGAGCACAGATACGCAGTATTTT. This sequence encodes CAIRRTASTDTQYF.

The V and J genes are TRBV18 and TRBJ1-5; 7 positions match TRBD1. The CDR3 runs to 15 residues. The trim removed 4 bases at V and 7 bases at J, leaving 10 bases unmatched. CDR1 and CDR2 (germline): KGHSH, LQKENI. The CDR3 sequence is CASSLIQGRDQPQHF. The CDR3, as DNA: TGTGCCAGCTCACTAATACAGGGGCGGGACCAGCCCCAGCATTTT.

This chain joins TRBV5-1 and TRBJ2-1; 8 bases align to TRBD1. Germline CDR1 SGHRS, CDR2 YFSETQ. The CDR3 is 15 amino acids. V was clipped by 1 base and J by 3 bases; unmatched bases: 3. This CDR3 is CASSLSQGDYNEQFF. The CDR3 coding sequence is TGCGCCAGCAGCTTGTCACAGGGGGACTACAATGAGCAGTTCTTC.

Here the CDR3 reads CASSQGKGNYGYTF. Written as DNA, the CDR3 is TGTGCCAGCTCACAGGGGAAAGGAAACTATGGCTACACCTTC. This rearrangement joins TRBV18 to TRBJ1-2; the D gene is possibly TRBD1 (5 bases). The CDR3 spans 14 residues. CDR1 is KGHSH and CDR2 is LQKENI in the germline V gene. V lost 4 bases and J lost 2, with 11 bases in between.

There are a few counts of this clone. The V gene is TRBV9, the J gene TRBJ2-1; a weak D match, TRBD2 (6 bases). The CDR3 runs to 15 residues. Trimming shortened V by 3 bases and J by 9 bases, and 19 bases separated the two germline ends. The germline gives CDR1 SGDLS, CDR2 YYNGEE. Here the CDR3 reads CASSARDSRSSEQFF. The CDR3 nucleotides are TGTGCCAGCAGCGCACGGGACTCCCGATCGAGTGAGCAGTTCTTC.

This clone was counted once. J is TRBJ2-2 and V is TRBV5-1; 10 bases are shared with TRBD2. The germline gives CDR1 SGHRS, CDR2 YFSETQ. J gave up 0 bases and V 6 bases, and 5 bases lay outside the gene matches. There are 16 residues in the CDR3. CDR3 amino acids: CASTQRGGSNTGELFF. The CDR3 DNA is TGCGCCAGCACCCAGCGGGGGGGCTCGAACACCGGGGAGCTGTTTTTT.

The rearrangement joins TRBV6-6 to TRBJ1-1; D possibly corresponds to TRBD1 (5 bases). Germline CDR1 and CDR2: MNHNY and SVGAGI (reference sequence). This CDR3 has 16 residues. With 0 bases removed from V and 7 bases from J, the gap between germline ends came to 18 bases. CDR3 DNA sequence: TGTGCCAGCAGTTACTCGACTTATGGGGACGGACGTGAAGCTTTCTTT. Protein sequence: CASSYSTYGDGREAFF.

The CDR3 region is CASSLARRYEQYF. The CDR3 nucleotides read TGTGCCAGCAGCTTAGCCAGGAGGTACGAGCAGTACTTC. The V and J genes are TRBV7-2 and TRBJ2-7, with a tentative D call TRBD2 (5 bases). Germline CDR1 reads SGHTA; CDR2 reads FQGNSA. Trimming took 0 bases from V and 4 from J, leaving 7 bases between them. The CDR3 totals 13 residues.

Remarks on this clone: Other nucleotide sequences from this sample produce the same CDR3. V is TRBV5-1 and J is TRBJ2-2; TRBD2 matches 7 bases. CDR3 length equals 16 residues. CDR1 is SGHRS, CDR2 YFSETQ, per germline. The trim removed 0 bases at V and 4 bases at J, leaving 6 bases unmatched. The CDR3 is CASSLGAGEITGELFF. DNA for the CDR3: TGCGCCAGCAGCTTGGGTGCGGGGGAGATCACCGGGGAGCTGTTTTTT.

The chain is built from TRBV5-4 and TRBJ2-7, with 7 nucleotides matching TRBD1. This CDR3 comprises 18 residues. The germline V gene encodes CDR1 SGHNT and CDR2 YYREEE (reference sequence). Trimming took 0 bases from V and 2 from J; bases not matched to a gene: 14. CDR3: CASSLVHGTVGFTYEQYF. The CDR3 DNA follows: TGTGCCAGCAGCTTGGTTCATGGGACAGTTGGATTTACCTACGAGCAGTACTTC.